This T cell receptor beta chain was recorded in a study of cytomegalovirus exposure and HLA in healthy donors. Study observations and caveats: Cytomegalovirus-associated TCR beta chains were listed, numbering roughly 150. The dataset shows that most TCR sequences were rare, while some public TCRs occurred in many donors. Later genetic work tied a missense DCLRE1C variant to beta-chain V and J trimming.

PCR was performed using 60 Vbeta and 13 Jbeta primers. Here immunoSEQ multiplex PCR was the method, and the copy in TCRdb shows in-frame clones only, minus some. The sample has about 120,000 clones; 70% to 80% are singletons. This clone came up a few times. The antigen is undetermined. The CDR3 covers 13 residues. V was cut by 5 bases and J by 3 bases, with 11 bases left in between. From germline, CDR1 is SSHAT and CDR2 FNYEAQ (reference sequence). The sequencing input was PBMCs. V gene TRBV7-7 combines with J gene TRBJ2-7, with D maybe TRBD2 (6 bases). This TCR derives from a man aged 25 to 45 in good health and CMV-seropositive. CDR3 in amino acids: CASSAGPNYEQYF. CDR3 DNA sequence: TGTGCCAGCAGCGCGGGACCAAACTACGAGCAGTACTTC.